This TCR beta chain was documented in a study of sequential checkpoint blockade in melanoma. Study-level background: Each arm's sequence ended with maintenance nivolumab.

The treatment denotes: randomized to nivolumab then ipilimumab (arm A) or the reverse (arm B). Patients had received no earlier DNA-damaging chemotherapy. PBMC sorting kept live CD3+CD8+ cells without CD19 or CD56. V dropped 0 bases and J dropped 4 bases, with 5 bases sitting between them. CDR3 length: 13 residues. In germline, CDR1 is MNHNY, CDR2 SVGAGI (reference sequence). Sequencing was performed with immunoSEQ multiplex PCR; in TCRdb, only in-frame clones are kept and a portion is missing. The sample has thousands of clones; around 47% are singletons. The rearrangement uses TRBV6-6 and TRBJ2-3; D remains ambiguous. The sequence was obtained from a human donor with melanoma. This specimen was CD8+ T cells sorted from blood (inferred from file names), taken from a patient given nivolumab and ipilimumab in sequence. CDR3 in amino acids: CASSYSLADTQYF. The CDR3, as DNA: TGTGCCAGCAGTTACTCGTTAGCAGATACGCAGTATTTT.